This T cell receptor (beta chain) was recovered during a study of blood T cell repertoires in COVID-19. Methods used by the authors: Estimated nucleated cell counts came from reference gene primer amplification. The data were produced by immunoSEQ multiplex PCR, yet TCRdb's version contains in-frame clones alone and is incomplete. D and trimming come from the DNA, and the V and J calls and clone size come from that table. The table lists about 220,000 clones, approximately 83% of them singletons, with about 3.7% in the top ten. Participants spanned ages roughly 18 to 90 years and resided in fewer than 30 US areas. The study assigned cohorts using participant-reported clinical history. The TCR originated in a woman between 55 and 75 years old who had recovered from COVID-19. The sample consisted of PBMCs or T cells enriched from blood (not recorded which).

CDR3 in DNA: TGTGCCAGTAGTGTCACAGGGTGGAACACTGAAGCTTTCTTT. It encodes CASSVTGWNTEAFF. The V and J genes are TRBV19 and TRBJ1-1, with D possibly being TRBD1 (6 bases). V was cut by 5 bases and J by 1 base, with 11 bases left in between. Germline CDR1 is LNHDA and CDR2 is SQIVND (reference sequence). The CDR3 extends over 14 amino acids.